This T cell receptor beta chain comes out of a study of T-cell memory formation after mild COVID-19. TCRdb ran MiXCR on the 5' RACE reads and lists one entry per CDR3 protein. Here the sample spans 560,000 or so distinct CDR3 sequences, roughly a sixth being singletons. The CDR3 contains 13 residues. Germline V gene lookup returns CDR1 SEHNR and CDR2 FQNEAQ (reference sequence). This clonotype was detected only a few times. Its ends do not fully match the called genes, so a read error is possible. Sequencing was done on a sample of PBMCs or a T cell subset sorted from them (not recorded which). V gene TRBV7-9 combines with J gene TRBJ2-5, with 7 nucleotides matching TRBD1. The sequence was collected from an adult woman who had mild COVID-19 (a few samples of this study predate the infection). Cell type and time point are not known. CDR3 protein: CASSSWDRAEGAF. In DNA, the CDR3 is TGTGCCAGCAGTTCATGGGACAGAGCTGAGGGGGCCTTC.